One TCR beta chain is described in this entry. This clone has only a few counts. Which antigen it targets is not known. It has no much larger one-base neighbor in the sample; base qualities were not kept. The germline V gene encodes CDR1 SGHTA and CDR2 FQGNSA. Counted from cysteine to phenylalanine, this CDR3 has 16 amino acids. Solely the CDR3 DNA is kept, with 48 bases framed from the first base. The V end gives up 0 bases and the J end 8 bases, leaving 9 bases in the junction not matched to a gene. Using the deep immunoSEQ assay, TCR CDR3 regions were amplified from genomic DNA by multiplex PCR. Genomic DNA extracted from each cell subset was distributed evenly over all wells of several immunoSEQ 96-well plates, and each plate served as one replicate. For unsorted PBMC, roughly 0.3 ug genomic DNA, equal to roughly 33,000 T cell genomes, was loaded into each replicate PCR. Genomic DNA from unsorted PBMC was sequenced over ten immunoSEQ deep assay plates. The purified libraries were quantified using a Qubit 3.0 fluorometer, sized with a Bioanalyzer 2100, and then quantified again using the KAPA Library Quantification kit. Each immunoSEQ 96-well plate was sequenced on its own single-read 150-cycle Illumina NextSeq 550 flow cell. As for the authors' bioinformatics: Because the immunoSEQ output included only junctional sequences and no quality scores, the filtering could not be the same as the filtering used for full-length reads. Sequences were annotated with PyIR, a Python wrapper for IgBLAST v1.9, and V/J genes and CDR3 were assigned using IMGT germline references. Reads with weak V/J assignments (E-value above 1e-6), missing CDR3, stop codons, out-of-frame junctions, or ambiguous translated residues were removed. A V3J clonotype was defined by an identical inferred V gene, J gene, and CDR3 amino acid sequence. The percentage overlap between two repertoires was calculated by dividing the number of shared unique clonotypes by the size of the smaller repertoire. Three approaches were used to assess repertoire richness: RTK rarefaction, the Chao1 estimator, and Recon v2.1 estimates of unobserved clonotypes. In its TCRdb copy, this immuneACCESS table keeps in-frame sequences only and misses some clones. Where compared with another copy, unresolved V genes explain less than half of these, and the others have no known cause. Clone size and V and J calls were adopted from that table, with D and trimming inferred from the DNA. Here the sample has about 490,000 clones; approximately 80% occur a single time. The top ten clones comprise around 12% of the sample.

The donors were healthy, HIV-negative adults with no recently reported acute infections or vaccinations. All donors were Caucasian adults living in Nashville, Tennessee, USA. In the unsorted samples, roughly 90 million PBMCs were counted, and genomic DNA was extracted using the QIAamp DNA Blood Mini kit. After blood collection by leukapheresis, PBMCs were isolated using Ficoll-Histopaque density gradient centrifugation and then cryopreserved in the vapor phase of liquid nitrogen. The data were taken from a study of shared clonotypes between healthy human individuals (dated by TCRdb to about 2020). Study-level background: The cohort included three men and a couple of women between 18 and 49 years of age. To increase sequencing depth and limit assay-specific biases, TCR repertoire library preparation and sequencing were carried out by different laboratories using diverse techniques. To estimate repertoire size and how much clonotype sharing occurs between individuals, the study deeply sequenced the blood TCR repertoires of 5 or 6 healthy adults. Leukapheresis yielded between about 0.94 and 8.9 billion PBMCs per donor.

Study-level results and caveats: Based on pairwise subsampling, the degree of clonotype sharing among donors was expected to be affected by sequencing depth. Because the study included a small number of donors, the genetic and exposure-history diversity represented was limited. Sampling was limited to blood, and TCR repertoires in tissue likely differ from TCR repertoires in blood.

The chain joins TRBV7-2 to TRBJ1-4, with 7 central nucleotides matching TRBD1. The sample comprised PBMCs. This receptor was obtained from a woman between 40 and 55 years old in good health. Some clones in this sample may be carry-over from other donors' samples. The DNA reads TGTGCCAGCAGCTTAGCGCCGCAGGGGGTAGCGGAAAAACTGTTTTTT. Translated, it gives CASSLAPQGVAEKLFF.